The present T cell receptor (beta chain) was sequenced within a study of T cells in Graves' hyperthyroidism and ophthalmopathy. The CDR3 runs to 13 residues. Trimming took off 0 bases at V and 5 bases at J, with 9 bases between the two ends. CDR1 SGHRS and CDR2 YFSETQ come from the germline V gene. There were TCR beta CDR3 regions amplified from RNA transcripts. When the TCR CDR3 underwent first-round RT-PCR, the HTBI primer set was used. TCRdb used MiXCR to reprocess the multiplex PCR reads, holding one entry per CDR3 protein. Of about 690,000 distinct CDR3 sequences listed, 17% were seen once; the top ten hold 15% to 17%.

The sequence came from a man aged 50 to 59 with Graves' hyperthyroidism. This chain connects TRBV5-1 to TRBJ2-7, with no clear D. The material sequenced was blood. Here the CDR3 reads CASSLVKGHEQYF. The CDR3 DNA reads TGCGCCAGCAGCTTGGTCAAGGGCCACGAGCAGTACTTC. The whole variable domain, remainder taken from reference TRBV5-1 and TRBJ2-7, is KAGVTQTPRYLIKTRGQQVTLSCSPISGHRSVSWYQQTPGQGLQFLFEYFSETQRNKGNFPGRFSGRQFSNSRSEMNVSTLELGDSALYLCASSLVKGHEQYFGPGTRLTVT.